Listed below are T cell receptor beta chains from one sample, sequenced in a study of beta chain features in type 1 diabetes. Clones were sequenced by immunoSEQ multiplex PCR, and TCRdb holds only the in-frame ones, with some missing. The table lists fewer than 250,000 clones, 68% of them singletons, with about 0.051% in the top ten. What was sequenced was naive CD4+ T cells from blood. The receptors derive from a man in his thirties or forties in good health. CDR3s include the opening cysteine and the closing phenylalanine or tryptophan.

TRBJ2-1,TRBV11-2,CASSLAPKPHNEQFF
TRBJ2-7,TRBV30,CAWSTGTGGIEYEQYF
TRBJ2-1,TRBV9,CASSVAVGSYNEQFF
TRBJ2-5,TRBV30,CAWSGGETQYF
TRBJ2-3,TRBV11-2,CASSHGLAGDADTQYF
TRBJ2-3,TRBV18,CASSPVAGTSTDTQYF
TRBJ2-5,TRBV15,CATSRDEGETQYF
TRBJ2-7,TRBV5-4,CASSASGRFGEQYF
TRBJ2-5,TRBV29-1,CSVEDLQRPLGKTQYF
TRBJ1-2,TRBV30,CAWSVRENYGYTF
TRBJ2-2,TRBV5-1,CASSLGYSTNTGELFF
TRBJ2-1,TRBV7-2,CASSLGPLNEQFF
TRBJ2-5,TRBV19,CASNPTSGQETQYF
TRBJ2-3,TRBV30,CAWSLGRGRTDTQYF
-,TRBV4-3,CASSQVRGAEQYF
TRBJ2-1,TRBV4-2,CASSQEASGGVYNEQFF
TRBJ2-5,TRBV4-3,CASSQEAAQETQYF
TRBJ2-7,TRBV10-3,CAISERGWGTYEQYF
TRBJ2-1,TRBV30,CAWSLYNEQFF
TRBJ2-7,TRBV29-1,CSVAKGAGGGYEQYF
TRBJ2-3,TRBV7-9,CASSPGTSGVQATQYF
TRBJ2-5,TRBV7-9,CASSFETGLAQYF
TRBJ1-1,TRBV15,CATSGVDRGNTEAFF
TRBJ2-7,TRBV2,CASKSREGLGEQYF
TRBJ2-1,TRBV25-1,CASGGALRPYNEQFF
TRBJ1-5,TRBV30,CAWSPRSYQPQHF
TRBJ2-1,TRBV10-3,CAISESYGGGNEQFF
TRBJ2-4,TRBV20-1,CSARVDSFQYF
TRBJ1-5,TRBV29-1,CSVEDPGPRYRSNQPQHF
TRBJ2-3,TRBV25-1,CASSSVNTQYF
TRBJ2-4,TRBV30,CAWTRLAAKNIQYF
TRBJ2-5,TRBV12-5,CASGPQGMETQYF
TRBJ2-3,TRBV4-2,CASSQESRSGTDTQYF
TRBJ2-1,TRBV5-1,CASSLVSQEGNEQFF
TRBJ1-2,TRBV18,CASSPGNGGGGYTF
TRBJ2-2,TRBV7-9,CASSSLDTGELFF